One and the same sample provided the 10 T cell receptor beta chains below, sequenced in a study of neurological immune-mediated disorders. TCRdb re-analysed the 5' RACE reads in MiXCR, keeping a single row per CDR3 protein. The data show about 29,000 distinct CDR3 sequences, about 3.1% seen once. Material for sequencing was PBMCs. The source is a woman in her thirties with multiple sclerosis.

The genes are TRBV2 and TRBJ2-2; TRBD2 matches 8 bases. The germline V gene encodes CDR1 SNHLY and CDR2 FYNNEI. The J segment lost 4 bases and the V segment lost 8 bases, leaving 6 bases of the junction unmatched. The CDR3 is made up of 14 amino acids. In DNA form, the CDR3 reads TGTGCCAGCGCGGGACTAGGAAGCACCGGGGAGCTGTTTTTT. This codes for CASAGLGSTGELFF.

CDR3 residues: CASREPTGRQFF. Here the CDR3 DNA reads TGTGCCAGCAGAGAACCAACGGGTCGGCAGTTCTTC. The chain has TRBV6-5 and TRBJ2-1, with no clear D. V lost 6 bases to trimming and J lost 12 bases, with 15 bases between them. CDR1 is MNHEY, CDR2 SVGAGI, per germline. The CDR3 has 12 residues.

This clonotype was counted ten times or more. The V gene is TRBV3-1, the J gene TRBJ1-5; D gene unclear. From germline, CDR1 is LGHDT and CDR2 YNNKEL (reference sequence). This CDR3 has 14 amino acids. Deletions cut 1 base from V and 1 base from J, with 5 bases between. As DNA, the CDR3 is TGTGCCAGCAGCCAAGGGGGAAGCAATCAGCCCCAGCATTTT. Encoded protein: CASSQGGSNQPQHF.

This clonotype was observed at least ten times. Here the CDR3 reads CSAHQGGASGETQYF. In DNA form, the CDR3 reads TGCAGTGCGCACCAAGGGGGGGCATCGGGAGAGACCCAGTACTTC. The V call is TRBV20-1, the J call TRBJ2-5; D is perhaps TRBD2 (7 bases). The germline CDR1 and CDR2 sequences are DFQATT and SNEGSKA (reference sequence). The CDR3 consists of 15 residues. V lost 6 bases and J 4 bases, leaving 21 bases between the germline ends.

This clonotype was observed many times. The J gene is TRBJ1-1, the V gene TRBV21-1; the listed D gene, TRBD1, was not tested against the DNA. TRBV21-1 is marked as a pseudogene. This CDR3 is built from 12 residues. CDR3 amino acids: CASGAGAAEAFF. The CDR3 DNA sequence: TGTGCCAGCGGCGCGGGGGCGGCTGAAGCTTTCTTT.

The chain uses TRBV20-1 and TRBJ2-2; D is unclear. CDR1 and CDR2 (germline): DFQATT, SNEGSKA (reference sequence). CDR3 size: 13 residues. The ends were cut back, 5 bases at V and 7 bases at J, with 14 bases in the middle. CDR3 loop: CSAPRSGYGELFF. The CDR3 region has the DNA TGCAGTGCTCCTCGATCGGGTTACGGGGAGCTGTTTTTT.

This clonotype has ten or more counts. The V and J genes are TRBV6-1 and TRBJ2-4, with D tentatively TRBD1 or TRBD2 (5 bases each). With 4 bases removed from V and 9 bases from J, the gap between germline ends came to 13 bases. The germline V gene encodes CDR1 MNHNS and CDR2 SASEGT. This CDR3 spans 13 amino acids. In DNA form, the CDR3 reads TGTGCCAGCAGTGGTGGGGGTTTCGGCATTCAGTACTTC. Its translation: CASSGGGFGIQYF.

This clonotype occurred many times. The chain employs TRBV6-2 or TRBV6-3 and TRBJ2-4, with TRBD1 identical over 10 bases. Germline lookup yields CDR1 MNHEY and CDR2 SVGEGT. The CDR3 contains 17 residues. Trimming removed 6 bases from V and 3 bases from J; junction bases left unmatched: 11. This CDR3 is CASRREGTGVVKNIQYF. The CDR3 bases are TGTGCCAGCAGACGCGAGGGGACAGGGGTGGTCAAAAACATTCAGTACTTC.

This clonotype was recorded many times. The rearrangement joins TRBV6-5 to TRBJ1-2; D not resolved. With 10 bases removed from V and 0 bases from J, the gap between germline ends came to 15 bases. The germline V gene has CDR1 MNHEY and CDR2 SVGAGI. CDR3 length: 14 residues. CDR3: CATAAGPTNYGYTF. The CDR3 DNA follows: TGTGCCACCGCAGCCGGCCCCACTAACTATGGCTACACCTTC.

This clonotype was detected ten times or more. V usage is TRBV5-1 and J usage is TRBJ2-3; 7 bases line up with TRBD1. CDR1 is SGHRS and CDR2 is YFSETQ in the germline V gene. The CDR3 is made up of 14 amino acids. The ends lost 4 bases at V and 4 bases at J; junction bases unmatched: 6. This chain's CDR3 is CASSQRGRPDTQYF. In DNA, the CDR3 is TGCGCCAGCAGCCAAAGGGGGCGCCCAGATACGCAGTATTTT.